This T cell receptor (beta chain) comes out of a study of regulatory T cells in long-lasting Graves disease. Study findings and constraints: The persistent group shared some 2,700 public clonotypes, more than the 950 to 1,000 shared by new patients. Investigators studied peripheral blood only, not thyroid tissue. Segments TRBV28, TRBJ1-2 and TRBJ2-5 showed preferential usage in persistent disease.

Sample time point: newly diagnosed GD, antithyroid drugs for less than 3 months. RNA isolated from PBMCs was used to make the TCR library. Graves' disease diagnoses used American Thyroid Association guidelines. For TCR beta, libraries came from iRepertoire HTBI primers and Arm-PCR of CDR3 regions. TCRdb reprocessed the multiplex PCR reads with MiXCR, giving one entry per CDR3 protein. The table has around 250,000 distinct CDR3 sequences, 20% seen once. With 6 bases removed from V and 4 bases from J, the gap between germline ends came to 10 bases. The CDR3 is 13 amino acids. The germline CDR1 and CDR2 sequences are MNHEY and SMNVEV (reference sequence). A few counts support this clonotype. The antigen is undetermined.

This clonotype was sampled from a female donor with Graves disease. The chain uses TRBV27 and TRBJ1-3; a weak D match, TRBD1 (5 bases). Sequencing used peripheral blood mononuclear cells (PBMCs), obtained at new diagnosis, from a patient treated with antithyroid drugs. CDR3 in DNA: TGTGCCAGCAGGAGGACAATGGGAAACACCATATATTTT. Its protein product is CASRRTMGNTIYF.